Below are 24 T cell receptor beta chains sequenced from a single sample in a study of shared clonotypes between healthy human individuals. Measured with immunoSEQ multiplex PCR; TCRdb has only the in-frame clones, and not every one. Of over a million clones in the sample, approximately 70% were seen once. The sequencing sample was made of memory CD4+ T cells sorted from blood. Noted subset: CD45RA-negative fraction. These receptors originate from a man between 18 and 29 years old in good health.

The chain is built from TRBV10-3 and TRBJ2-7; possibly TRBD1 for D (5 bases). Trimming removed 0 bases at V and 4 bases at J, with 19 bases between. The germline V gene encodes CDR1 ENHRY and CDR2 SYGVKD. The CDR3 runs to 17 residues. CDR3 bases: TGTGCCATCAGTGAGTCGGAAAGGGCAGGGCGTGCGTACGAGCAGTACTTC. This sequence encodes CAISESERAGRAYEQYF.

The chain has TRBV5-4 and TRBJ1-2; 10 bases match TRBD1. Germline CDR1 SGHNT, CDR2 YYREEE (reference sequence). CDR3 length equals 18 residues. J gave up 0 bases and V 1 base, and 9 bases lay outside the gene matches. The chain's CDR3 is CASSLRGDRGPTNYGYTF. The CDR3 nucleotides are TGTGCCAGCAGCTTGAGGGGGGACAGGGGACCTACTAACTATGGCTACACCTTC.

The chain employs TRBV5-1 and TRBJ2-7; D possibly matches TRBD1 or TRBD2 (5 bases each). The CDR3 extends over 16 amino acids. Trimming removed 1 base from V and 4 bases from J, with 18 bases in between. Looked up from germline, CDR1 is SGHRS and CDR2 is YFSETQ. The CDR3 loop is CASSLFRGSGAYEQYF. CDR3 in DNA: TGCGCCAGCAGCTTGTTTCGGGGCTCCGGGGCTTACGAGCAGTACTTC.

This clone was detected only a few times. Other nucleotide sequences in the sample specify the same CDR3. Here the CDR3 reads CASSPPGGMNTEAFF. The DNA for the CDR3 is TGTGCCAGCAGCCCCCCTGGGGGAATGAACACTGAAGCTTTCTTT. The V gene is TRBV9, the J gene TRBJ1-1; possibly TRBD1 for D (5 bases). Between the trimmed V and J ends, which lost 4 bases and 0 bases, there was a span of 13 bases. The germline V gene has CDR1 SGDLS and CDR2 YYNGEE. The CDR3 contains 15 residues.

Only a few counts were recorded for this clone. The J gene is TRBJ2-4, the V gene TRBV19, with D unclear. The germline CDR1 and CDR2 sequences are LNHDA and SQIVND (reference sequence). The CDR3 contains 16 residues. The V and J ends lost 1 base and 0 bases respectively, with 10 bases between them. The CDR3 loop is CASSIGADLAKNIQYF. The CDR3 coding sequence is TGTGCCAGTAGTATAGGCGCGGACCTAGCCAAAAACATTCAGTACTTC.

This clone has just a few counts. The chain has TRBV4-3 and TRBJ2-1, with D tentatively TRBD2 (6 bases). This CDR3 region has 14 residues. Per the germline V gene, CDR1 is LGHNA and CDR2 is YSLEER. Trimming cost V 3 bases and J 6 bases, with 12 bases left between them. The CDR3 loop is CASSQILAGNEQFF. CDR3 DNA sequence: TGCGCCAGCAGCCAGATACTAGCTGGCAATGAGCAGTTCTTC.

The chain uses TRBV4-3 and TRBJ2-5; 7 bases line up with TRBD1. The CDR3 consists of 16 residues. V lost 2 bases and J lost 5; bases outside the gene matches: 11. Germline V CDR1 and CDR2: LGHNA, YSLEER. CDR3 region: CASSQFEGTAHETQYF. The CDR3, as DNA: TGCGCCAGCAGCCAATTTGAGGGGACAGCTCACGAGACCCAGTACTTC.

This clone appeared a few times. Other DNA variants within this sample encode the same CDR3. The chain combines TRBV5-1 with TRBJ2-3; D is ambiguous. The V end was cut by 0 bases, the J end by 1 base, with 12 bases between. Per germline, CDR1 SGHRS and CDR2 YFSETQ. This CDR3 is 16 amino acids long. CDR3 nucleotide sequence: TGCGCCAGCAGCTTGGATTCCCGGGTCGGCACAGATACGCAGTATTTT. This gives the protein CASSLDSRVGTDTQYF.

The CDR3 DNA sequence: TGTGCCAGCAGTCCCCAGGGAGGGGTTAATCAGCCCCAGCATTTT. Amino acids: CASSPQGGVNQPQHF. J is TRBJ1-5 and V is TRBV2, with a possible D match to TRBD1 (5 bases). CDR3 length equals 15 residues. CDR1 and CDR2 (germline): SNHLY, FYNNEI. V was clipped by 5 bases and J by 4 bases, with 15 bases between them.

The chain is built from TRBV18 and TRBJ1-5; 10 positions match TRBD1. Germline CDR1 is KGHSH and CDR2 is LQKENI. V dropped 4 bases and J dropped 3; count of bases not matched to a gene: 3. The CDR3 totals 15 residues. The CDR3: CASSLGTGVNQPQHF. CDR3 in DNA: TGTGCCAGCTCACTCGGGACAGGGGTCAATCAGCCCCAGCATTTT.

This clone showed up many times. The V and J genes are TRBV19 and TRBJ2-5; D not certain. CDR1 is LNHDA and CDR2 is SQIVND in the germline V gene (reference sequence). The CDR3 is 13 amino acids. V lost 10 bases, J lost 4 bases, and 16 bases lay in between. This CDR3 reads CAIDRQERETQYF. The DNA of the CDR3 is TGTGCCATTGATAGGCAGGAAAGAGAGACCCAGTACTTC.

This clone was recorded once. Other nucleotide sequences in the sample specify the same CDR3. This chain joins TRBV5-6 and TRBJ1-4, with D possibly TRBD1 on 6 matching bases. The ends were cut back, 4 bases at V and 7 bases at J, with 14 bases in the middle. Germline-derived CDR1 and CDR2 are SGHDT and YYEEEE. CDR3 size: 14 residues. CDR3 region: CASSLGGRVEKLFF. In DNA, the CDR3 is TGTGCCAGCAGCCTCGGGGGGCGGGTTGAAAAACTGTTTTTT.

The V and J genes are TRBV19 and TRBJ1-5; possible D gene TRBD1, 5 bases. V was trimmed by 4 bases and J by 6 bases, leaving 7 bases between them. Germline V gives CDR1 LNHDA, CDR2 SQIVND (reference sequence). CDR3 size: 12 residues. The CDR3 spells CASSRDRQPQHF. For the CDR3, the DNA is TGTGCCAGTAGTAGGGACCGTCAGCCCCAGCATTTT.

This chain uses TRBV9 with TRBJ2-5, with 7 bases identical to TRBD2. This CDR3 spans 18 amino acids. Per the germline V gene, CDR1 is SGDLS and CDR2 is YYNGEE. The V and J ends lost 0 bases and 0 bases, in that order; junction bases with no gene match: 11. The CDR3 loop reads CASSVGVSGKYNQETQYF. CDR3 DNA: TGTGCCAGCAGCGTAGGAGTAAGCGGGAAGTATAACCAAGAGACCCAGTACTTC. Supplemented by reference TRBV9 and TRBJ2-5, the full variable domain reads DSGVTQTPKHLITATGQRVTLRCSPRSGDLSVYWYQQSLDQGLQFLIQYYNGEERAKGNILERFSAQQFPDLHSELNLSSLELGDSALYFCASSVGVSGKYNQETQYFGPGTRLLVL.

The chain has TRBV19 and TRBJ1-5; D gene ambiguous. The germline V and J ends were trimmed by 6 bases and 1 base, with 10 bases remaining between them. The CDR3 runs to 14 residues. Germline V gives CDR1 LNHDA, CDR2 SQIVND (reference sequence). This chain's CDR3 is CASSPLGSNQPQHF. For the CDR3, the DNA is TGTGCCAGTAGCCCGCTAGGGAGCAATCAGCCCCAGCATTTT.

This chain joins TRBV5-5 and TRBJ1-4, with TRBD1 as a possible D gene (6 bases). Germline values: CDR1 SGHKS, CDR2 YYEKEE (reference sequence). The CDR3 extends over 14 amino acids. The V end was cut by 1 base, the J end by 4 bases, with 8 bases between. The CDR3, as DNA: TGTGCCAGCAGCTTGACAGGGAGTAATGAAAAACTGTTTTTT. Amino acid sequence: CASSLTGSNEKLFF. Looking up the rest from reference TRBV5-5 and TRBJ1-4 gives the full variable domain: DAGVTQSPTHLIKTRGQQVTLRCSPISGHKSVSWYQQVLGQGPQFIFQYYEKEERGRGNFPDRFSARQFPNYSSELNVNALLLGDSALYLCASSLTGSNEKLFFGSGTQLSVL.

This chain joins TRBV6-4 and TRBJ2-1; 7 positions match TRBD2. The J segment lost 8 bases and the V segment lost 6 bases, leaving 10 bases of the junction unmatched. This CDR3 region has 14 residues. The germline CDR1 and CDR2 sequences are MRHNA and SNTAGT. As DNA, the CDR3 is TGTGCCAGCAGCCCCGTGGGAGGGCCGTATGAGCAGTTCTTC. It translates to CASSPVGGPYEQFF.

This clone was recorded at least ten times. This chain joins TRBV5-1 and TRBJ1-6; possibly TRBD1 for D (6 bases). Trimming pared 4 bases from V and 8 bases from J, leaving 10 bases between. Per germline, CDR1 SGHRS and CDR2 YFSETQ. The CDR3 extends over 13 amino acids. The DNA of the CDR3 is TGCGCCAGCAGCGGGGGGCCTGATTCACCCCTCCACTTT. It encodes CASSGGPDSPLHF. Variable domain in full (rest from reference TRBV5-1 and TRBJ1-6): KAGVTQTPRYLIKTRGQQVTLSCSPISGHRSVSWYQQTPGQGLQFLFEYFSETQRNKGNFPGRFSGRQFSNSRSEMNVSTLELGDSALYLCASSGGPDSPLHFGNGTRLTVT.

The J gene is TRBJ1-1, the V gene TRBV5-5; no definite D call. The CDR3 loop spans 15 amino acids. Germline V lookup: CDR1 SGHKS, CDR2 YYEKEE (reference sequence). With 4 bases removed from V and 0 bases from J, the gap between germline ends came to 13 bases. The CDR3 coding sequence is TGTGCCAGCAGCCGCGAGGTCAGGTTGAACACTGAAGCTTTCTTT. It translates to CASSREVRLNTEAFF.

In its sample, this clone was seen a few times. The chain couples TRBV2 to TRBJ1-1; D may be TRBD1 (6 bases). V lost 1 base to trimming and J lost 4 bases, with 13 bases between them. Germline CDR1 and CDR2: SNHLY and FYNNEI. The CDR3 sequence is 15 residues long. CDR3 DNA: TGTGCCAGCAGTGAAGTTCACAGGGTTTTCACTGAAGCTTTCTTT. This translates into CASSEVHRVFTEAFF.

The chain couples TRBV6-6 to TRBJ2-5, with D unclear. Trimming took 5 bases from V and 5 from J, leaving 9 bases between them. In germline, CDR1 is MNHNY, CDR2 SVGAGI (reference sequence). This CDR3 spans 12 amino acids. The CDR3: CASSPSSETQYF. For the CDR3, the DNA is TGTGCCAGCAGTCCTTCGAGCGAGACCCAGTACTTC.

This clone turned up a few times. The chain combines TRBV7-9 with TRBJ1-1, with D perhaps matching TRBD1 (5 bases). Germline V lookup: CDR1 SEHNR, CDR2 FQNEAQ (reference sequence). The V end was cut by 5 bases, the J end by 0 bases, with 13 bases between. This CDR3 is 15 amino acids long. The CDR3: CASSPREGMNTEAFF. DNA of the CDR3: TGTGCCAGCAGCCCCAGGGAAGGCATGAACACTGAAGCTTTCTTT.

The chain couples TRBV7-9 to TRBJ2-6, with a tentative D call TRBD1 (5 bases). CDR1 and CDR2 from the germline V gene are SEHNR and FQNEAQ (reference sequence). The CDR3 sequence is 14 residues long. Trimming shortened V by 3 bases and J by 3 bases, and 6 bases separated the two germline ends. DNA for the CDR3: TGTGCCAGCAGCTTCACAGGTGGGGCCAACGTCCTGACTTTC. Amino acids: CASSFTGGANVLTF.

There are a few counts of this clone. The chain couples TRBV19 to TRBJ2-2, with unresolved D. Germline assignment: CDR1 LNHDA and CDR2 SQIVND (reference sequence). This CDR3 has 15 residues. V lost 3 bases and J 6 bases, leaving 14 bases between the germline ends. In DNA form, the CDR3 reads TGTGCCAGTAGTATGTCGGGTCAGTCGGCCGGGGAGCTGTTTTTT. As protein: CASSMSGQSAGELFF. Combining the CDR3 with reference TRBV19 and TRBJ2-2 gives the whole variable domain DGGITQSPKYLFRKEGQNVTLSCEQNLNHDAMYWYRQDPGQGLRLIYYSQIVNDFQKGDIAEGYSVSREKKESFPLTVTSAQKNPTAFYLCASSMSGQSAGELFFGEGSRLTVL.